Sequencing of this T cell receptor beta chain was carried out in a study of regulatory T cells in long-lasting Graves disease. Building of the TCR beta libraries involved iRepertoire HTBI primers and Arm-PCR of CDR3 regions. TCRdb passed the multiplex PCR reads through MiXCR, listing each CDR3 protein once. The sample records roughly 420,000 distinct CDR3 sequences, 13% to 15% being singletons. This CDR3 region has 14 residues. The V end was cut by 5 bases, the J end by 3 bases, with 10 bases between. Germline V gene lookup returns CDR1 PRHDT and CDR2 FYEKMQ (reference sequence). Time point given: newly diagnosed GD, antithyroid drugs for less than 3 months. The TCR library was made from RNA extracted from PBMCs. This clonotype occurred many times. The same data also contributed to another study, on T cells in Graves' hyperthyroidism and ophthalmopathy.

The chain combines TRBV13 with TRBJ2-2; TRBD1 is a possible D gene (6 bases). This TCR derives from a woman aged 45-65 years with Graves disease. The source material was peripheral blood mononuclear cells (PBMCs), sampled at new diagnosis, from a patient treated with antithyroid drugs. The DNA of the CDR3 is TGTGCCAGCAGCCCCGACAGGCACACCGGGGAGCTGTTTTTT. Translation: CASSPDRHTGELFF. The full variable domain, in which reference TRBV13 and TRBJ2-2 provide the parts outside the CDR3, is AAGVIQSPRHLIKEKRETATLKCYPIPRHDTVYWYQQGPGQDPQFLISFYEKMQSDKGSIPDRFSAQQFSDYHSELNMSSLELGDSALYFCASSPDRHTGELFFGEGSRLTVL.